Shown below are 23 T cell receptor beta chains from a single sample sequenced in a study of T cells in women clearing cervical HPV infection. Sequencing used immunoSEQ multiplex PCR; TCRdb keeps in-frame clones, though not all of them. This sample's clone table lists fewer than 30,000 clones. Sequenced material: blood buffy coat. These receptors all come from a woman aged 18 to 75 with a cervical HPV16 infection that either progressed to CIN3+ or cleared (not recorded which).

Turning to this clone: The observed sequence ends 3 residues before the CDR3 terminus, with the missing tail filled in from the germline J gene. This chain uses TRBV13 with TRBJ2-7, with D perhaps given as TRBD1 or TRBD2 (7 bases each). This CDR3 has 13 amino acids. The V gene's germline CDR1 is PRHDT and CDR2 FYEKMQ (reference sequence). The ends were cut back, 5 bases at V and 5 bases at J, with 13 bases in the middle. The CDR3 bases that were read are TGTGCCAGCAGCCGGGGAGGGGGCCACGAG. Residues: CASSRGGGHE. The full-length CDR3 reads as CASSRGGGHEQYF. Drawing the rest from reference TRBV13 and TRBJ2-7, the complete variable domain is AAGVIQSPRHLIKEKRETATLKCYPIPRHDTVYWYQQGPGQDPQFLISFYEKMQSDKGSIPDRFSAQQFSDYHSELNMSSLELGDSALYFCASSRGGGHEQYFGPGTRLTVT.

Incomplete CDR3 DNA: TGCGCCAGCAGCTTGAGGCCGGGGGACAGCCCTAATGGCTCTGGAAACACC. Residues: CASSLRPGDSPNGSGNT. The full CDR3 protein reads CASSLRPGDSPNGSGNTIYF. The chain recombines TRBV5-1 with TRBJ1-3; 7 bases line up with TRBD1. From the germline J gene comes the end of the CDR3, since the read stops 3 residues before it. Per the germline V gene, CDR1 is SGHRS and CDR2 is YFSETQ. Trimming at V came to 1 base and at J to 0 bases, leaving 16 bases not matched to a gene. CDR3 length: 20 residues.

Worth noting for this clone: The CDR3 is cut off 3 residues early in the read; its end comes from the germline J gene. V is TRBV28 and J is TRBJ2-1; 10 bases match TRBD2. The trim removed 4 bases at V and 6 bases at J, leaving 6 bases unmatched. This CDR3 contains 15 residues. The germline CDR1 and CDR2 sequences are MDHEN and SYDVKM. The CDR3 protein is CASSYVAGGPNEQFF. CDR3 DNA, as far as it was read: TGTGCCAGCAGTTACGTAGCGGGGGGCCCCAATGAG.

Note on this clone: The observed sequence ends 3 residues before the CDR3 terminus, with the missing tail filled in from the germline J gene. The genes are TRBV9 and TRBJ2-7; 8 bases are a match to TRBD2. Germline loops: CDR1 SGDLS, CDR2 YYNGEE. With 2 bases clipped from V and 5 bases from J, the junction kept 9 bases outside the gene matches. CDR3 length equals 15 residues. This CDR3 reads CASSVASGGANEQYF. Partial CDR3 DNA: TGTGCCAGCAGCGTTGCCAGCGGGGGAGCCAACGAG. The full variable domain, rest sourced from reference TRBV9 and TRBJ2-7, is DSGVTQTPKHLITATGQRVTLRCSPRSGDLSVYWYQQSLDQGLQFLIQYYNGEERAKGNILERFSAQQFPDLHSELNLSSLELGDSALYFCASSVASGGANEQYFGPGTRLTVT.

In the case of this clone: The read terminates 3 residues ahead of where the CDR3 ends, so the germline J gene completes it. The chain employs TRBV6-4 and TRBJ1-1; D remains unclear. This CDR3 region has 13 residues. The germline CDR1 and CDR2 sequences are MRHNA and SNTAGT. Trimming pared 3 bases from V and 5 bases from J, leaving 10 bases between. The CDR3 spells CASSDRQDTEAFF. The part of the CDR3 DNA that was read is TGTGCCAGCAGTGATCGGCAGGATACTGAA.

Of note for this clone: The read ends 3 residues before the CDR3 terminus; that terminus is restored from the germline J gene. The chain joins TRBV19 to TRBJ1-2, with 7 nucleotides matching TRBD1. The CDR3 contains 16 residues. Germline CDR1 is LNHDA and CDR2 is SQIVND (reference sequence). The covered CDR3 bases are TGTGCCAGTAGTATAGATATCCGGCAGGGGGAGTACGAC. Translating gives CASSIDIRQGEYD. The entire CDR3 sequence reads CASSIDIRQGEYDYTF. Combining the CDR3 with reference TRBV19 and TRBJ1-2 gives the whole variable domain DGGITQSPKYLFRKEGQNVTLSCEQNLNHDAMYWYRQDPGQGLRLIYYSQIVNDFQKGDIAEGYSVSREKKESFPLTVTSAQKNPTAFYLCASSIDIRQGEYDYTFGSGTRLTVV.

Concerning this clone itself: The read halts 3 residues ahead of the CDR3 end, with the missing end drawn from the germline J gene. The chain links TRBV5-1 to TRBJ2-1; perhaps TRBD2 as D (5 bases). The germline V and J ends were trimmed by 4 bases and 4 bases, with 12 bases remaining between them. The CDR3 sequence is 14 residues long. Germline CDR1 and CDR2: SGHRS and YFSETQ. The CDR3 bases that were read are TGCGCCAGCAGCGTACTAGGGATGTACAATGAG. The encoded protein is CASSVLGMYNE. The full-length CDR3 reads as CASSVLGMYNEQFF.

Concerning this clone itself: The DNA ends 3 residues before the CDR3 does, and the rest of the CDR3 is filled in from the germline J gene. V gene TRBV7-2 combines with J gene TRBJ1-2; D gene unclear. The CDR3 has 11 amino acids. Germline V CDR1 and CDR2: SGHTA, FQGNSA. Partial CDR3 DNA: TGTGCCAGCAGCTTCAACAATGAC. Protein product: CASSFNND. The entire CDR3 protein is CASSFNNDYTF. The variable domain in full, with the rest retrieved from reference TRBV7-2 and TRBJ1-2, is GAGVSQSPSNKVTEKGKDVELRCDPISGHTALYWYRQSLGQGLEFLIYFQGNSAPDKSGLPSDRFSAERTGGSVSTLTIQRTQQEDSAVYLCASSFNNDYTFGSGTRLTVV.

Regarding this clone: With the read ending 3 residues before the CDR3 end, the germline J gene is used to fill in that end. The rearrangement links TRBV30 to TRBJ1-2; no firm D call. CDR1 is GTSNPN and CDR2 is SVGIG in the germline V gene (reference sequence). This CDR3 is built from 12 residues. This chain's CDR3 is CAWSPDSYDYTF. The sequenced part of the CDR3 DNA is TGTGCCTGGAGCCCCGACTCCTACGAC.

A remark on this clone: The observed sequence ends 3 residues before the CDR3 terminus, with the missing tail filled in from the germline J gene. The V call is TRBV9, the J call TRBJ2-3; perhaps TRBD1 as D (6 bases). This CDR3 has 15 amino acids. The germline gives CDR1 SGDLS, CDR2 YYNGEE. The germline V and J ends were trimmed by 1 base and 2 bases, with 11 bases remaining between them. The CDR3 sequence is CASSVQGLPTDTQYF. CDR3 DNA (partial): TGTGCCAGCAGCGTACAGGGGCTCCCCACAGATACG.

To note about this clone: The DNA ends 3 residues before the CDR3 does, and the rest of the CDR3 is filled in from the germline J gene. The chain uses TRBV6-2 or TRBV6-3 and TRBJ1-2, with 8 bases aligning to TRBD1. CDR1 and CDR2 from the germline V gene are MNHEY and SVGEGT. The CDR3 spans 14 residues. The CDR3 bases that were read are TGTGCCAGCAGTATAGGACAGGGCTCCAGCGAC. This encodes CASSIGQGSSD. The full CDR3 is CASSIGQGSSDYTF.

A note on this clone: The read ends 3 residues shy of where the CDR3 ends; the end is completed using the germline J gene. V usage is TRBV4-2 and J usage is TRBJ2-3, with 10 bases lining up with TRBD1. The J segment lost 4 bases and the V segment lost 4 bases, leaving 8 bases of the junction unmatched. The V gene's germline CDR1 is LGHNA and CDR2 YNFKEQ. CDR3 length equals 16 residues. The CDR3: CASSLHSTGGSDTQYF. The sequenced CDR3 bases are TGTGCCAGCAGCCTCCACTCGACAGGGGGCTCAGATACG.

The CDR3 sequence: CASSEASIGELFF. CDR3 DNA, as far as it was read: TGCGCCAGCAGCGAGGCATCGATCGGGGAG. This sequence joins TRBV5-1 and TRBJ2-2; D ambiguous. The read ends 3 residues before the CDR3 terminus; that terminus is restored from the germline J gene. V was trimmed by 4 bases and J by 7 bases, leaving 11 bases between them. Germline assignment: CDR1 SGHRS and CDR2 YFSETQ. There are 13 residues in the CDR3.

In regard to this clone: The read halts 3 residues ahead of the CDR3 end, with the missing end drawn from the germline J gene. This chain joins TRBV19 and TRBJ1-4; 7 bases align to TRBD1. Per the germline V gene, CDR1 is LNHDA and CDR2 is SQIVND (reference sequence). The CDR3 consists of 14 residues. The CDR3 bases that were read are TGTGCCAGTAGTGGGTGGGACAGCCCGCCGGTA. The encoded protein is CASSGWDSPPV. From start to end, the CDR3 is CASSGWDSPPVLFF.

Turning to this clone: The observed sequence ends 3 residues before the CDR3 terminus, with the missing tail filled in from the germline J gene. The V call is TRBV6-2 or TRBV6-3, the J call TRBJ1-1; no firm D call. V shed 6 bases and J shed 2 bases, with 10 bases lying between them. Germline assignment: CDR1 MNHEY and CDR2 SVGEGT. CDR3 length: 13 amino acids. Partial CDR3 DNA: TGTGCCAGCAGCCGACGGGGTAACACTGAA. This codes for CASSRRGNTE. The complete CDR3 sequence is CASSRRGNTEAFF.

Concerning this clone: The read finishes 3 residues shy of the CDR3 end, and the germline J gene is used to complete it. The chain recombines TRBV7-2 with TRBJ2-4; 9 bases align to TRBD1. This CDR3 region has 13 residues. Looked up from germline, CDR1 is SGHTA and CDR2 is FQGNSA. The CDR3 DNA, read in part, is TGTGCCAGCAGTGGGGGACAGGGCTATGGT. Protein sequence: CASSGGQGYG. From start to end, the CDR3 is CASSGGQGYGQYF.

A word on this clone: The read finishes 3 residues shy of the CDR3 end, and the germline J gene is used to complete it. The rearrangement joins TRBV18 to TRBJ1-2, with 7 bases matching TRBD1. Germline loops: CDR1 KGHSH, CDR2 LQKENI. The CDR3 loop spans 15 amino acids. The CDR3 DNA, read in part, is TGTGCCAGCTCACCACCTCGACAGGGACCTAGCGAC. Translating it yields CASSPPRQGPSD. The entire CDR3 reads CASSPPRQGPSDYTF.

On this clone: The CDR3 goes on 3 residues after the read ends, and that part is filled in from the germline J gene. This chain uses TRBV19 with TRBJ1-6, with TRBD1 matching over 9 bases. CDR1 is LNHDA and CDR2 is SQIVND in the germline V gene (reference sequence). J was trimmed by 9 bases and V by 5 bases; bases with no gene match: 5. This CDR3 region has 14 residues. The CDR3 here is CASSSQGASSPLHF. The CDR3 bases that were read are TGTGCCAGTAGTTCACAGGGGGCGTCTTCACCC.

As to this clone: Coverage ceases 3 residues before the CDR3 finishes, and the germline J gene fills in the end. The chain recombines TRBV10-3 with TRBJ2-1; 7 bases match TRBD2. This CDR3 contains 14 residues. CDR1 is ENHRY and CDR2 is SYGVKD in the germline V gene. V trimming: 7 bases; J trimming: 3 bases; junction bases outside the gene matches: 6. CDR3 bases read: TGTGCCATCACTGTAGCGGGTAACTACAATGAG. Its protein is CAITVAGNYNE. In full, the CDR3 is CAITVAGNYNEQFF.

A note on this clone: The CDR3 goes on 3 residues after the read ends, and that part is filled in from the germline J gene. The chain employs TRBV2 and TRBJ1-1, with a possible D match to TRBD1 (6 bases). Germline CDR1 reads SNHLY; CDR2 reads FYNNEI. The CDR3 is 14 amino acids. Trimming left V 6 bases short and J 2 bases short, with 13 bases between. CDR3 in amino acids: CASSAQGLNTEAFF. The CDR3 DNA, read in part, is TGTGCCAGCAGCGCACAGGGCCTAAACACTGAA.

A word on this clone: Read sequence stops 3 residues before the CDR3 end, and the germline J gene provides the missing end. The rearrangement links TRBV5-4 to TRBJ2-5; a possible D gene is TRBD1 (5 bases). The V gene lost 0 bases and the J gene lost 5 bases, with 14 bases spanning the gap. Per germline, CDR1 SGHNT and CDR2 YYREEE (reference sequence). The CDR3 has 15 residues. The CDR3 loop reads CASSLVQGPGETQYF. The DNA read from the CDR3 is TGTGCCAGCAGCTTGGTCCAGGGTCCCGGGGAGACC.

About this clone: Read data end 3 residues before the CDR3 end; the end is taken from the germline J gene. This chain links TRBV12-3 or TRBV12-4 with TRBJ2-3; D unresolved. This CDR3 is built from 11 residues. Trimming removed 7 bases from V and 7 bases from J, with 9 bases in between. CDR3 in amino acids: CASISEYTQYF. The CDR3 bases that were read are TGTGCCAGCATCTCAGAGTATACG.

A word on this clone: The sequenced fragment ends 3 residues before the CDR3 boundary, so the rest is inferred from the germline J gene. This chain connects TRBV30 to TRBJ2-1, with D possibly matching TRBD2 (6 bases). The CDR3 sequence is 15 residues long. V gave up 0 bases and J gave up 2 bases, with 11 bases separating them. Germline loops: CDR1 GTSNPN, CDR2 SVGIG (reference sequence). The DNA read from the CDR3 is TGTGCCTGGAGTGTTGGCGGGGCTGCCTACAATGAG. Encoded protein: CAWSVGGAAYNE. The whole CDR3 region reads CAWSVGGAAYNEQFF.